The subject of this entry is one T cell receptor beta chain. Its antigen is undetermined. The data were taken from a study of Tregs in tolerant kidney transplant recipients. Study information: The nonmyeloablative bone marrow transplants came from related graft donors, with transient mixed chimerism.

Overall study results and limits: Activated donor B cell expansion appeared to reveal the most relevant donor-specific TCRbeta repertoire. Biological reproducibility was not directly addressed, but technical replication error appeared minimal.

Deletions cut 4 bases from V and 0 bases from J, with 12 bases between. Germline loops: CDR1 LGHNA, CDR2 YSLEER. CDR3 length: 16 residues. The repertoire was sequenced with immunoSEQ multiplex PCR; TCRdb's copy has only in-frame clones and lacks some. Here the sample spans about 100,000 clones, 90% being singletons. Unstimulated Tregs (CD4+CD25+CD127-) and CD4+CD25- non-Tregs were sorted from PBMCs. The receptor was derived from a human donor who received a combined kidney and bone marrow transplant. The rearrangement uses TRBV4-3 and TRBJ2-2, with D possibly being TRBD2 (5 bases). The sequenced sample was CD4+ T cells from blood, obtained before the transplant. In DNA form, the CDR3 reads TGCGCCAGCAGCCTAAACATCGGGGCGAACACCGGGGAGCTGTTTTTT. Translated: CASSLNIGANTGELFF.